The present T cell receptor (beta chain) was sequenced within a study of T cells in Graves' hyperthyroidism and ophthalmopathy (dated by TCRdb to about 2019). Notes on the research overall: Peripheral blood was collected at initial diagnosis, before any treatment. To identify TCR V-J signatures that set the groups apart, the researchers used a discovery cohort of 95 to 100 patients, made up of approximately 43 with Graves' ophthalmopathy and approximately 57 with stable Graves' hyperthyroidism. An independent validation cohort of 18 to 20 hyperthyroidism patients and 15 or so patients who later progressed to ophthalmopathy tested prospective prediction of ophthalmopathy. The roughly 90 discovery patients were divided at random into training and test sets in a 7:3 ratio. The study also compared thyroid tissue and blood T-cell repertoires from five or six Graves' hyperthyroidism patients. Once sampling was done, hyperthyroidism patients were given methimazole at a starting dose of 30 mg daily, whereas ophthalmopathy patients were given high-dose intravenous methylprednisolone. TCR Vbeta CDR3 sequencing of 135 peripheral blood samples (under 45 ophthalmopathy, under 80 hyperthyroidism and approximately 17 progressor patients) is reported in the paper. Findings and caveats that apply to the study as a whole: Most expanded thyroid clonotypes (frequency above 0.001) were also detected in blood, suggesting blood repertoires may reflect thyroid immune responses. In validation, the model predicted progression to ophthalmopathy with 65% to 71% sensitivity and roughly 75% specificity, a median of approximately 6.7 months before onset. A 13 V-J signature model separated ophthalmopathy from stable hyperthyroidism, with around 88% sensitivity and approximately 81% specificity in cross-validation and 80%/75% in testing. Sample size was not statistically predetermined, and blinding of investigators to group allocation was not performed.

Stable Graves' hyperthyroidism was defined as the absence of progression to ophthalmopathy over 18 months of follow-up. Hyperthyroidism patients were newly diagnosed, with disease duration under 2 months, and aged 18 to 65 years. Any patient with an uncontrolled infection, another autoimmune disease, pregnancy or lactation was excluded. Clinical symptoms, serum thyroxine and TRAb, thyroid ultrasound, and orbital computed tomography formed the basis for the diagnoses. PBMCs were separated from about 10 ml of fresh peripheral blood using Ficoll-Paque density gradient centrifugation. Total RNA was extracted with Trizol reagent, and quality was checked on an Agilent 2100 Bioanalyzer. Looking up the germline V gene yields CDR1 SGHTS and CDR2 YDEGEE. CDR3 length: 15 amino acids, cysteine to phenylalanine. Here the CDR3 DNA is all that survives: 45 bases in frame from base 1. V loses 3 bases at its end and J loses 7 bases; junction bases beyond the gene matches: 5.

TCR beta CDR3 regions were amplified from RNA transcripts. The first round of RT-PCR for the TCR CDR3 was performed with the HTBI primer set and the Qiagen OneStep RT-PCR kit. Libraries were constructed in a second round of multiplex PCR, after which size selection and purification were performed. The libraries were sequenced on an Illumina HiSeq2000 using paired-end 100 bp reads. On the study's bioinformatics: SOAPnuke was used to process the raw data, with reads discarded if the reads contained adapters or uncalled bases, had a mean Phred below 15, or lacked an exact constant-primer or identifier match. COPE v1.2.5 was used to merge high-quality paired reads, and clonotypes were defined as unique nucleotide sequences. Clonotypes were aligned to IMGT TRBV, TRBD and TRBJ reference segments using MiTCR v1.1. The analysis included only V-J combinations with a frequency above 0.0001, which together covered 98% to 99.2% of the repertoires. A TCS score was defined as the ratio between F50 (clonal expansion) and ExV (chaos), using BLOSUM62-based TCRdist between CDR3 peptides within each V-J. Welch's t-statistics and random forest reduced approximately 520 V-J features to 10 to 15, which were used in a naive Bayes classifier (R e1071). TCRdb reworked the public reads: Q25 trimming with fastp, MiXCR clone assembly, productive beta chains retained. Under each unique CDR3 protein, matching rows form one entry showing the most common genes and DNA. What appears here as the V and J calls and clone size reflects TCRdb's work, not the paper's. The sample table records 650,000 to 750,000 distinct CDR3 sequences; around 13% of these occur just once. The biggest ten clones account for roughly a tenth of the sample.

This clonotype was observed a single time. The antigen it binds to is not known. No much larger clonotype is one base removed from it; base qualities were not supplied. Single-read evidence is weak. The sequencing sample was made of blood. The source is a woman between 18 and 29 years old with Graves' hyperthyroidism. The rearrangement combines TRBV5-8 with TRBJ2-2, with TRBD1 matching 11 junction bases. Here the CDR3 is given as CASSSDRGLSGELFF. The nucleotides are TGTGCCAGCAGCTCGGACAGGGGGCTTAGCGGGGAGCTGTTTTTT.